The clone carrying this TCR beta chain was recorded many times. Its antigen is not known. This entry belongs to a study of T-cell memory formation after mild COVID-19. General study findings and limits: A subset of responding clones appeared in pre-infection memory, suggesting cross-reactive memory joined. Clones shrinking between day 15 and 85 showed a balanced CD4/CD8 split, and those that grew later tilted toward CD4+.

From 5'RACE with constant-segment primers came TCR alpha and TCR beta cDNA libraries that carried sample barcodes and UMIs. TCRdb used MiXCR to reprocess the 5' RACE reads, holding one entry per CDR3 protein. The table shows 250,000 to 350,000 distinct CDR3 sequences, with 13% to 15% occurring only once. The CDR3 extends over 12 amino acids. The germline V and J ends were trimmed by 5 bases and 15 bases, with 17 bases remaining between them. Material for sequencing was PBMCs or a T cell subset sorted from them (not recorded which). This TCR was recovered from a young man who had mild COVID-19 (a few samples of this study predate the infection). Cell type and time point are not known. V usage is TRBV12-3 or TRBV12-4 and J usage is TRBJ2-1, with D perhaps TRBD1 (6 bases). CDR3 sequence reads: CASSPEQGRRFF. Here the CDR3 DNA reads TGTGCCAGCAGTCCGGAACAGGGTAGGCGGTTCTTC.